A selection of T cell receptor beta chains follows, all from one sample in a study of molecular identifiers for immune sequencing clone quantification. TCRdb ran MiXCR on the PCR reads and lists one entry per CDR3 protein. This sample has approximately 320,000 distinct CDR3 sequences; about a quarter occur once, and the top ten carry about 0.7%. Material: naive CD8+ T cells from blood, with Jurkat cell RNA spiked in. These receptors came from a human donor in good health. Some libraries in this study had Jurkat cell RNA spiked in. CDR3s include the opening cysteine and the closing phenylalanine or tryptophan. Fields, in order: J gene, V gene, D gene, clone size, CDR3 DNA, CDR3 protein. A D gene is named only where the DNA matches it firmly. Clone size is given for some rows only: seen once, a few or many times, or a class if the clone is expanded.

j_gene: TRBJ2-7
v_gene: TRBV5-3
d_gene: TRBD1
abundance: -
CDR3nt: TGTGCCAGCGGCTTGGCCGGACAGGGGGACTTCGAGCAGTACTTC
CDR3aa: CASGLAGQGDFEQYF

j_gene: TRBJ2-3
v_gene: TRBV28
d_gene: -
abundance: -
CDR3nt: TGTGCCTGCAAACGTCCGGCTAGCACAGATACGCAGTATTTT
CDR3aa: CACKRPASTDTQYF

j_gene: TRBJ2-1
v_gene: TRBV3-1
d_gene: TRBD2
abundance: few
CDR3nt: TGTGCCAGCAGCCAAGTCGATAGCGGGCACTCCTACAATGAGCAGTTCTTC
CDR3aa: CASSQVDSGHSYNEQFF

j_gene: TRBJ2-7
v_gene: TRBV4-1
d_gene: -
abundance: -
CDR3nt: TGCGCCAGCAGCCAAGAGGGGGTCCATGAGCAGTACTTC
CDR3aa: CASSQEGVHEQYF

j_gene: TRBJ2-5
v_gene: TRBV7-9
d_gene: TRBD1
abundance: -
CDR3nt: TGTGCCAGCAGCTCCCGGGACAGGGGGCTCTTAGAGACCCAGTACTTC
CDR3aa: CASSSRDRGLLETQYF

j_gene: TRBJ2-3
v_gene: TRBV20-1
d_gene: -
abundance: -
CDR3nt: TGCAGTGCCCCGGCAGGACGGCCAAACACAGATACGCAGTATTTT
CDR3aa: CSAPAGRPNTDTQYF

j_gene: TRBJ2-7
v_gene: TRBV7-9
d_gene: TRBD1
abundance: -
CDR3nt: TGTGCCAGCAGCGCGTCCAGACAGGGCTACGAGCAGTACTTC
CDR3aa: CASSASRQGYEQYF

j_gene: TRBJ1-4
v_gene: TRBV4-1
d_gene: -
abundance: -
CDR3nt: TGCGCCAGCAGCCAAGATCTTGGAGGGGTCACTGAAAAACTGTTTTTT
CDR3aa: CASSQDLGGVTEKLFF

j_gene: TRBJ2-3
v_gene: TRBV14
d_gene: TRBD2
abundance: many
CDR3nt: TGTGCCAGCAGCCAAGACCCTCTAGCGGGGGGCCAATTCCCAGATACGCAGTATTTT
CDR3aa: CASSQDPLAGGQFPDTQYF

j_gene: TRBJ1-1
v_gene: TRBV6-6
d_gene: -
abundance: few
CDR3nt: TGTGCCAGCATAATCACGCGGAGCCGTACGAACACTGAAGCTTTCTTT
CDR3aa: CASIITRSRTNTEAFF